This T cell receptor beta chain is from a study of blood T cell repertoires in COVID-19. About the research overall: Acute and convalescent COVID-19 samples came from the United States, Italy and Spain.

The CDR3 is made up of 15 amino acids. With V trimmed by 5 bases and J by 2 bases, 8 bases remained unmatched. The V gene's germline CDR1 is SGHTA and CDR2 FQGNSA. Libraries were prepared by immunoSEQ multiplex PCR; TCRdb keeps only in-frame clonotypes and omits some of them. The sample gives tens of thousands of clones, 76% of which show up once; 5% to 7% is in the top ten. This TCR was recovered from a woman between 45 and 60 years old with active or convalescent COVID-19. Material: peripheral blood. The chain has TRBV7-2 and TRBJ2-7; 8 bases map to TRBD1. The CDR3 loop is CASSQSTGAPYEQYF. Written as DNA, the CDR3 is TGTGCCAGCAGCCAATCGACAGGGGCACCCTACGAGCAGTACTTC.